These 23 T cell receptor beta chains were sequenced from one sample in a study of response to subunit inactivated influenza vaccine. TCRdb itself ran the RT-PCR reads through MiXCR, one entry per CDR3 protein. The sample contains hundreds of thousands of distinct CDR3 sequences, 18% of which appear only once. The sample consisted of PBMCs from blood, taken around 5 days after vaccination. These receptors were collected from a man aged 45-65 years who received an inactivated influenza vaccine.

The chain recombines TRBV7-9 with TRBJ1-2; the match to TRBD1 covers 8 bases. V dropped 2 bases and J dropped 8; count of bases not matched to a gene: 7. Germline-derived CDR1 and CDR2 are SEHNR and FQNEAQ (reference sequence). The CDR3 has 14 amino acids. The CDR3 loop reads CASSLQGASSGYTF. The DNA for the CDR3 is TGTGCCAGCAGCTTACAGGGGGCTTCGTCCGGCTACACCTTC.

The chain joins TRBV9 to TRBJ2-3; D possibly corresponds to TRBD2 (6 bases). Germline loops: CDR1 SGDLS, CDR2 YYNGEE. The V end was cut by 2 bases, the J end by 2 bases, with 12 bases between. This CDR3 is built from 15 residues. The CDR3 sequence: CASSVSSVPTDTQYF. CDR3 bases: TGTGCCAGCAGCGTTTCTAGCGTCCCCACAGATACGCAGTATTTT.

This clonotype was seen more than once but under ten times. The chain combines TRBV12-3 or TRBV12-4 with TRBJ2-5, with 7 bases matching TRBD1. The V and J ends lost 5 bases and 4 bases, in that order; junction bases with no gene match: 10. The CDR3 contains 15 residues. This CDR3 is CASSTTGAGRETQYF. CDR3 DNA sequence: TGTGCCAGCAGTACTACAGGGGCAGGGCGAGAGACCCAGTACTTC.

The rearrangement links TRBV5-1 to TRBJ2-1; D gene uncertain. This CDR3 is 16 amino acids long. In germline, CDR1 is SGHRS, CDR2 YFSETQ. With 0 bases removed from V and 0 bases from J, the gap between germline ends came to 10 bases. The CDR3 sequence is CASSLEARSSYNEQFF. CDR3 nucleotides: TGCGCCAGCAGCTTGGAGGCCAGGAGCTCCTACAATGAGCAGTTCTTC.

This clonotype occurred a few times. The CDR3: CASSAGTGSSGYTF. The CDR3 coding sequence is TGTGCCAGCAGCGCCGGGACAGGCTCGAGTGGCTACACCTTC. The chain uses TRBV5-5 and TRBJ1-2; 8 nucleotides agree with TRBD1. The germline V gene has CDR1 SGHKS and CDR2 YYEKEE (reference sequence). The trim removed 4 bases at V and 7 bases at J, leaving 9 bases unmatched. The CDR3 length is 14 residues.

The chain recombines TRBV5-1 with TRBJ2-1, with D uncertain. The CDR3 extends over 15 amino acids. The V and J ends lost 0 bases and 2 bases respectively, with 9 bases between them. CDR1 SGHRS and CDR2 YFSETQ come from the germline V gene. CDR3 bases: TGCGCCAGCAGCTTGGCCCCGGTGGCCTACAATGAGCAGTTCTTC. Translated: CASSLAPVAYNEQFF.

This clonotype has only a few counts. CDR3 protein: CAISEGIQGSNEQYF. The CDR3 DNA follows: TGTGCCATCAGTGAGGGGATACAGGGTTCCAACGAGCAGTACTTC. J is TRBJ2-7 and V is TRBV10-3; D might be TRBD1 (6 bases). CDR1 and CDR2 (germline): ENHRY, SYGVKD. V was pared by 2 bases and J by 5 bases, with 16 bases between. The CDR3 is made up of 15 amino acids.

The rearrangement joins TRBV20-1 to TRBJ2-5; D is perhaps TRBD1 or TRBD2 (5 bases each). The germline CDR1 and CDR2 sequences are DFQATT and SNEGSKA (reference sequence). The CDR3 spans 13 residues. V gave up 1 base and J gave up 5 bases, with 11 bases separating them. The CDR3 loop reads CSARVRGWETQYF. The CDR3 nucleotides are TGCAGTGCTAGAGTTCGGGGCTGGGAGACCCAGTACTTC.

The sample holds one count of this clonotype. The V call is TRBV20-1, the J call TRBJ2-7, with 7 nucleotides matching TRBD1. V shed 6 bases and J 6 bases; nucleotides not matched to a gene: 11. Per the germline V gene, CDR1 is DFQATT and CDR2 is SNEGSKA (reference sequence). CDR3 length: 13 amino acids. The CDR3, as DNA: TGCAGTGCCTACCCGGGACAGTCCCCCGAGCAGTACTTC. Translating it yields CSAYPGQSPEQYF.

V is TRBV10-3 and J is TRBJ1-5, with 7 bases aligning to TRBD1. Trimming removed 10 bases from V and 0 bases from J; junction bases left unmatched: 6. This CDR3 region has 14 residues. Germline values: CDR1 ENHRY, CDR2 SYGVKD. CDR3 loop: CATGTEYSNQPQHF. The CDR3 DNA is TGTGCCACCGGGACAGAGTATAGCAATCAGCCCCAGCATTTT.

In its sample, this clonotype was seen many times. This chain uses TRBV12-3 or TRBV12-4 with TRBJ2-1, with D uncertain. The CDR3 contains 11 residues. Trimming shortened V by 7 bases and J by 8 bases, and 9 bases separated the two germline ends. DNA for the CDR3: TGTGCCAGCACTGGGAACGATGAGCAGTTCTTC. It codes for CASTGNDEQFF.

This clonotype was counted only a few times. The chain recombines TRBV5-1 with TRBJ2-1; D might be TRBD1 or TRBD2, each matching 5 bases. The CDR3 is 16 amino acids. Deletions cut 3 bases from V and 4 bases from J, with 17 bases between. From germline, CDR1 is SGHRS and CDR2 YFSETQ. CDR3 DNA sequence: TGCGCCAGCAGCTCCACAGCCCTCGAGGGGTACAATGAGCAGTTCTTC. This sequence encodes CASSSTALEGYNEQFF.

The chain joins TRBV20-1 to TRBJ2-7; tentative D call: TRBD2 (6 bases). Germline V gives CDR1 DFQATT, CDR2 SNEGSKA (reference sequence). This CDR3 is built from 15 residues. Trimming left V 0 bases short and J 1 base short, with 13 bases between. The CDR3 DNA is TGCAGTGCTAGAGAGGGGGGATGGAGGTCCTACGAGCAGTACTTC. This gives the protein CSAREGGWRSYEQYF.

The gene calls are TRBV5-5 and TRBJ1-5; weak D call: TRBD1 (5 bases). The V end lost 0 bases, the J end lost 0 bases, and 7 bases lay between the germline ends. This CDR3 spans 15 amino acids. The germline CDR1 and CDR2 sequences are SGHKS and YYEKEE (reference sequence). The chain's CDR3 is CASSLGQHSNQPQHF. The CDR3 DNA follows: TGTGCCAGCAGCTTGGGACAGCATAGCAATCAGCCCCAGCATTTT.

This clonotype was seen more than once but under ten times. V gene TRBV15 combines with J gene TRBJ1-2; no definite D call. Trimming removed 1 base at V and 2 bases at J, with 8 bases between. The CDR3 is 14 residues long. The germline V gene encodes CDR1 LNHNV and CDR2 YYDKDF (reference sequence). The CDR3 reads CATSRGARNYGYTF. CDR3 DNA sequence: TGTGCCACCAGCAGAGGGGCCAGAAACTATGGCTACACCTTC.

The chain recombines TRBV5-1 with TRBJ2-2; D uncertain. Germline CDR1 and CDR2: SGHRS and YFSETQ. The CDR3 covers 16 residues. The V gene lost 2 bases and the J gene lost 2 bases, with 13 bases spanning the gap. The CDR3 loop is CASSLGWSRNTGELFF. For the CDR3, the DNA is TGCGCCAGCAGCTTAGGCTGGAGCCGCAACACCGGGGAGCTGTTTTTT. Variable domain in full (rest from reference TRBV5-1 and TRBJ2-2): KAGVTQTPRYLIKTRGQQVTLSCSPISGHRSVSWYQQTPGQGLQFLFEYFSETQRNKGNFPGRFSGRQFSNSRSEMNVSTLELGDSALYLCASSLGWSRNTGELFFGEGSRLTVL.

This chain links TRBV7-9 with TRBJ2-2, with D perhaps given as TRBD1 or TRBD2 (6 bases each). Germline CDR1 reads SEHNR; CDR2 reads FQNEAQ (reference sequence). The CDR3 spans 15 residues. Between the trimmed V and J ends, which lost 3 bases and 2 bases, there was a span of 10 bases. CDR3 sequence (DNA): TGTGCCAGCAGCTTCGCGGGACATAACACCGGGGAGCTGTTTTTT. Protein product: CASSFAGHNTGELFF.

This chain uses TRBV24-1 with TRBJ2-1; D may be TRBD1 (6 bases). The V gene lost 3 bases and the J gene lost 14 bases, with 10 bases spanning the gap. Germline V gene lookup returns CDR1 KGHDR and CDR2 SFDVKD. The CDR3 covers 11 residues. The CDR3 loop reads CATSDRRQEFF. The CDR3 DNA sequence: TGTGCCACCAGTGATAGAAGACAGGAGTTCTTC.

This chain uses TRBV6-1 with TRBJ2-1; D is possibly TRBD2 (5 bases). CDR3 length equals 15 residues. Trimming stripped 7 bases from V and 6 bases from J, with 19 bases between. From germline, CDR1 is MNHNS and CDR2 SASEGT. The CDR3 DNA sequence: TGTGCCAGCACCGACGGACCCCGGGGAATCAATGAGCAGTTCTTC. Its translation: CASTDGPRGINEQFF.

The chain uses TRBV20-1 and TRBJ2-1; 8 positions agree with TRBD1. Germline values: CDR1 DFQATT, CDR2 SNEGSKA (reference sequence). There are 15 residues in the CDR3. Germline trimming cut 3 bases from V and 8 bases from J; bases unmatched to any gene: 12. CDR3 nucleotides: TGCAGTGCTAGGGCGACAGGGGAACTCTTCGATGAGCAGTTCTTC. This gives the protein CSARATGELFDEQFF.

This clonotype was detected a few times. V and J are TRBV20-1 and TRBJ1-2; possibly TRBD1 for D (5 bases). This CDR3 has 15 amino acids. With 5 bases removed from V and 3 bases from J, the gap between germline ends came to 19 bases. The V gene's germline CDR1 is DFQATT and CDR2 SNEGSKA (reference sequence). CDR3 in DNA: TGCAGTGCTGACACCGGGACTCCAACGGACTATGGCTACACCTTC. Protein product: CSADTGTPTDYGYTF.

There are a few counts of this clonotype. V usage is TRBV4-3 and J usage is TRBJ1-1; no definite D call. This CDR3 is 15 amino acids long. The germline gives CDR1 LGHNA, CDR2 YSLEER. Trimming pared 0 bases from V and 6 bases from J, leaving 14 bases between. Written as DNA, the CDR3 is TGCGCCAGCAGCCAAGAAATAGGTTACAGCTCTGAAGCTTTCTTT. Translation gives CASSQEIGYSSEAFF.

This sequence joins TRBV20-1 and TRBJ2-7; 8 bases match TRBD2. The CDR3 spans 14 residues. With 0 bases clipped from V and 3 bases from J, the junction kept 4 bases outside the gene matches. Germline assignment: CDR1 DFQATT and CDR2 SNEGSKA (reference sequence). CDR3 sequence reads: CSARDSGTVYEQYF. The CDR3, as DNA: TGCAGTGCTAGAGATAGCGGGACGGTCTACGAGCAGTACTTC.